These 5 T cell receptor beta chains were all obtained from the same sample, sequenced in a study of T cells in Graves' hyperthyroidism and ophthalmopathy. Amplification of TCR beta CDR3 regions was performed using RNA transcripts as template. Primed by the HTBI set, a first-round RT-PCR was run on the TCR CDR3. TCRdb ran MiXCR on the multiplex PCR reads and lists one entry per CDR3 protein. The data contain 550,000 to 700,000 distinct CDR3 sequences, about 43% of them singletons. Sequencing was carried out using peripheral blood or thyroid tissue (not recorded which). Receptors were obtained from an adult woman with Graves' disease, either hyperthyroidism or ophthalmopathy (not recorded which).

The chain joins TRBV20-1 to TRBJ2-5; D gene unclear. The CDR3 spans 13 residues. Trimming pared 0 bases from V and 1 base from J, leaving 6 bases between. Germline V lookup: CDR1 DFQATT, CDR2 SNEGSKA (reference sequence). The CDR3 region has the DNA TGCAGTGCTAGAGATAGGTCCCAAGAGACCCAGTACTTC. Translating it yields CSARDRSQETQYF.

This clonotype was recorded many times. The chain carries TRBV7-8 and TRBJ2-2; TRBD2 matches 10 bases. Germline lookup yields CDR1 SGHVS and CDR2 FQNEAQ. The CDR3 loop spans 18 amino acids. Trimming removed 5 bases from V and 0 bases from J; junction bases left unmatched: 9. This CDR3 reads CASSAGLALNTNTGELFF. The CDR3 nucleotides read TGTGCCAGCAGCGCGGGACTAGCGCTTAATACGAACACCGGGGAGCTGTTTTTT. The full variable domain, with the rest looked up from reference TRBV7-8 and TRBJ2-2, is GAGVSQSPRYKVAKRGQDVALRCDPISGHVSLFWYQQALGQGPEFLTYFQNEAQLDKSGLPSDRFFAERPEGSVSTLKIQRTQQEDSAVYLCASSAGLALNTNTGELFFGEGSRLTVL.

The V call is TRBV20-1, the J call TRBJ1-6, with 8 bases lining up with TRBD1. The ends lost 6 bases at V and 9 bases at J; junction bases unmatched: 7. CDR3 length: 13 amino acids. Germline CDR1 is DFQATT and CDR2 is SNEGSKA (reference sequence). The CDR3 is CSALDREASPLHF. The CDR3 DNA reads TGCAGTGCCCTGGACAGGGAAGCTTCACCCCTCCACTTT.

This clonotype has at least ten counts. This chain links TRBV19 with TRBJ1-5, with D perhaps TRBD1 (6 bases). V shed 8 bases and J shed 0 bases, with 17 bases lying between them. Germline V gene sequence: CDR1 LNHDA, CDR2 SQIVND (reference sequence). CDR3 length equals 16 residues. Written as DNA, the CDR3 is TGTGCCAGTCGGGTGACAGGTCATTATAGCAATCAGCCCCAGCATTTT. Encoded protein: CASRVTGHYSNQPQHF.

The V and J genes are TRBV19 and TRBJ2-2, with 9 bases fitting TRBD2. Germline lookup yields CDR1 LNHDA and CDR2 SQIVND (reference sequence). V shed 4 bases, J shed 11 bases, and the junction held 11 bases outside the gene matches. CDR3 length equals 15 residues. CDR3 region: CASSKGASGTNELFF. The CDR3 nucleotides are TGTGCCAGTAGTAAGGGGGCTAGCGGGACCAATGAGCTGTTTTTT.